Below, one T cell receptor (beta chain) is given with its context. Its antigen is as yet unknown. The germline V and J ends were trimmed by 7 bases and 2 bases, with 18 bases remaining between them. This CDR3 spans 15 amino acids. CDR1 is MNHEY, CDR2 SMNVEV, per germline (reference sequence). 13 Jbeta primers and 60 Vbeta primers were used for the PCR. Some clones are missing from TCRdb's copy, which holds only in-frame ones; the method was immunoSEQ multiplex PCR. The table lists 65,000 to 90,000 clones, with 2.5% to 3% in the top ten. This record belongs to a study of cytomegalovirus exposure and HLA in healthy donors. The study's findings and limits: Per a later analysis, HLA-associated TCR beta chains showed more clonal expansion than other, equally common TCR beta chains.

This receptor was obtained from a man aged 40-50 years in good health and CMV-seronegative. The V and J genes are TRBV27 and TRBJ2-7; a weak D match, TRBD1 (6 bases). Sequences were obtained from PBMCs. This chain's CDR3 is CASIPTTGFPYEQYF. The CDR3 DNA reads TGTGCCAGCATTCCGACGACAGGATTCCCCTACGAGCAGTACTTC.